These 8 T cell receptor beta chains came from one sample sequenced in a study of T cell clonality in common variable immunodeficiency. Generated by immunoSEQ multiplex PCR, the TCRdb table keeps only in-frame clones and is missing some. The counts give 35,000 to 50,000 clones, none of them seen only once; about 1.9% is held by the top ten. The sequenced sample consisted of peripheral blood mononuclear cells. Source of these receptors: a person aged 18 to 69 in good health.

On this clone itself: The CDR3 goes on 3 residues after the read ends, and that part is filled in from the germline J gene. The V gene is TRBV20-1, the J gene TRBJ2-7; 8 bases fit TRBD2. CDR1 DFQATT and CDR2 SNEGSKA come from the germline V gene (reference sequence). There are 13 residues in the CDR3. The J segment lost 5 bases and the V segment lost 0 bases, leaving 3 bases of the junction unmatched. CDR3: CSARERGEDEQYF. The covered CDR3 bases are TGCAGTGCTAGAGAGCGGGGGGAGGACGAG.

This clone occurred many times. The sequenced fragment ends 3 residues before the CDR3 boundary, so the rest is inferred from the germline J gene. The rearrangement links TRBV13 to TRBJ1-1, with 7 bases lining up with TRBD1. The junction had 11 bases not matched to a gene; V was cut back by 6 bases and J by 1 base. The CDR3 length is 16 residues. Looked up from germline, CDR1 is PRHDT and CDR2 is FYEKMQ (reference sequence). The sequenced CDR3 bases are TGTGCCAGCAGTCATCTACTACAGGGGACGAACACTGAA. It translates to CASSHLLQGTNTE. The complete CDR3 protein is CASSHLLQGTNTEAFF.

This clone was observed many times. The CDR3 goes on 3 residues after the read ends, and that part is filled in from the germline J gene. The V gene is TRBV20-1, the J gene TRBJ2-5; D may be TRBD2 (5 bases). This CDR3 has 15 amino acids. V dropped 6 bases and J dropped 3 bases, with 20 bases sitting between them. The V gene's germline CDR1 is DFQATT and CDR2 SNEGSKA (reference sequence). CDR3 region: CSAPKRIVLKETQYF. The DNA read from the CDR3 is TGCAGTGCCCCTAAGCGGATCGTCCTAAAAGAGACC.

This clone was detected ten times or more. Read coverage stops 3 residues before the CDR3 terminus; the germline J gene supplies the remainder. The rearrangement joins TRBV20-1 to TRBJ1-2, with D possibly matching TRBD1 (6 bases). This CDR3 spans 12 amino acids. Germline values: CDR1 DFQATT, CDR2 SNEGSKA (reference sequence). The CDR3 is CSASNRALGYTF. The covered CDR3 bases are TGCAGTGCTAGCAACAGGGCTTTGGGC.

This clone has at least ten counts. The read terminates 3 residues ahead of where the CDR3 ends, so the germline J gene completes it. The chain joins TRBV7-2 to TRBJ1-3; D possibly corresponds to TRBD1 (5 bases). This CDR3 contains 14 residues. Germline V gene sequence: CDR1 SGHTA, CDR2 FQGNSA. Trimming took 5 bases from V and 4 from J, leaving 12 bases between them. The chain's CDR3 is CASSAGFFGNTIYF. The covered CDR3 bases are TGTGCCAGCAGCGCAGGGTTTTTCGGAAACACC.

In this sample, this clone turned up many times. The CDR3 end is not reached by the read, which stops 3 residues before it; the germline J gene fills it in. The chain employs TRBV6-2 or TRBV6-3 and TRBJ2-7; weak D call: TRBD2 (5 bases). CDR1 is MNHEY, CDR2 SVGEGT, per germline. Between the trimmed V and J ends, which lost 5 bases and 3 bases, there was a span of 11 bases. This CDR3 has 13 amino acids. CDR3 sequence reads: CASSTGVLYEQYF. The CDR3 DNA, read in part, is TGTGCCAGCAGTACCGGGGTTCTCTACGAG.

This clone was counted many times. The CDR3 end falls 3 residues outside the read, so it is completed with the germline J gene. This rearrangement joins TRBV30 to TRBJ1-1; tentative D call: TRBD1 (6 bases). Trimming removed 1 base from V and 1 base from J, with 10 bases in between. The germline gives CDR1 GTSNPN, CDR2 SVGIG (reference sequence). The CDR3 runs to 14 residues. The CDR3 reads CAWSGGGRNTEAFF. Incomplete CDR3 DNA: TGTGCCTGGAGTGGAGGGGGTAGGAACACTGAA.

This clone has ten or more counts. The read finishes 3 residues shy of the CDR3 end, and the germline J gene is used to complete it. The V gene is TRBV30, the J gene TRBJ2-1, with 10 bases identical to TRBD2. Germline V gene data show CDR1 as GTSNPN and CDR2 as SVGIG (reference sequence). The junction had 3 bases not matched to a gene; V was cut back by 0 bases and J by 4 bases. The CDR3 runs to 15 residues. CDR3 sequence reads: CAWSVGSGRYNEQFF. The CDR3 DNA, read in part, is TGTGCCTGGAGTGTGGGTAGCGGGAGGTACAATGAG.